This entry lists 31 T cell receptor beta chains sequenced from one sample in a study of early T cells in non-severe SARS-CoV-2 infection. In TCRdb, the 5' RACE reads were re-called with MiXCR into one record per CDR3 protein. The sample records 65,000 to 75,000 distinct CDR3 sequences, about 13% being singletons. The sample consisted of whole blood. The receptors were sampled from an adult who was a healthcare worker with PCR-confirmed SARS-CoV-2 infection or an uninfected control (not recorded which).

The table lists this clonotype with many counts. The genes are TRBV27 and TRBJ1-2; a weak D match, TRBD1 (5 bases). The CDR3 extends over 13 amino acids. The V end lost 4 bases, the J end lost 2 bases, and 8 bases lay between the germline ends. Germline loops: CDR1 MNHEY, CDR2 SMNVEV (reference sequence). The CDR3 nucleotides are TGTGCCAGCAGTTACGAGGGGAACTATGGCTACACCTTC. Its protein product is CASSYEGNYGYTF.

This clonotype was picked up a small number of times. The chain has TRBV20-1 and TRBJ1-3; D remains unclear. CDR1 DFQATT and CDR2 SNEGSKA come from the germline V gene (reference sequence). CDR3 size: 15 residues. V was shortened by 5 bases and J by 0 bases, with 14 bases between the two germline ends. The CDR3 loop is CSAEPPGASGNTIYF. DNA for the CDR3: TGCAGTGCTGAACCGCCGGGAGCCTCTGGAAACACCATATATTTT.

This clonotype was recorded a few times. The rearrangement links TRBV7-2 to TRBJ2-7, with 9 positions matching TRBD1. Germline CDR1 SGHTA, CDR2 FQGNSA. V gave up 5 bases and J gave up 6 bases; unmatched junction bases: 17. CDR3 length: 17 residues. CDR3 protein: CASSLTHRGTGWGEQYF. The CDR3 bases are TGTGCCAGCAGCCTCACCCACCGGGGGACAGGGTGGGGCGAGCAGTACTTC.

V and J are TRBV18 and TRBJ2-1, with TRBD1 matching over 7 bases. The V and J ends lost 3 bases and 3 bases, in that order; junction bases with no gene match: 2. Germline CDR1 is KGHSH and CDR2 is LQKENI. The CDR3 runs 14 residues. CDR3 nucleotide sequence: TGTGCCAGCTCACCCAACAGGGGCTACAATGAGCAGTTCTTC. As protein: CASSPNRGYNEQFF.

This clonotype was detected only a few times. CDR3 DNA: TGTGCCAGCAGCTTAGTTTGGGGGGACACCGGGGAGCTGTTTTTT. Translated, it gives CASSLVWGDTGELFF. V gene TRBV7-2 combines with J gene TRBJ2-2; tentatively, D is TRBD2 (6 bases). This CDR3 comprises 15 residues. Trimming took off 1 base at V and 3 bases at J, with 9 bases between the two ends. Germline assignment: CDR1 SGHTA and CDR2 FQGNSA.

This chain uses TRBV11-2 with TRBJ2-7, with D perhaps TRBD1 (5 bases). The germline gives CDR1 SGHAT, CDR2 FQNNGV. CDR3 length: 15 amino acids. Trimming took off 6 bases at V and 3 bases at J, with 18 bases between the two ends. CDR3 protein: CASSSIRAAGYEQYF. DNA for the CDR3: TGTGCCAGCAGTTCCATCAGGGCCGCCGGCTACGAGCAGTACTTC.

This clonotype has at least ten counts. This chain joins TRBV4-1 and TRBJ2-3; 9 nucleotides agree with TRBD2. This CDR3 has 16 amino acids. Trimming took 3 bases from V and 6 from J; bases not matched to a gene: 10. CDR1 MGHRA and CDR2 YSYEKL come from the germline V gene. The CDR3 spells CASSHAPGLARDTQYF. Here the CDR3 DNA reads TGCGCCAGCAGCCATGCACCGGGACTAGCAAGGGATACGCAGTATTTT.

The sample holds a few counts of this clonotype. The genes are TRBV20-1 and TRBJ2-7; D gene unclear. The CDR3 sequence is 11 residues long. The V end was cut by 0 bases, the J end by 4 bases, with 4 bases between. Germline loops: CDR1 DFQATT, CDR2 SNEGSKA (reference sequence). DNA for the CDR3: TGCAGTGCTAGAGAGGAGTACGAGCAGTACTTC. It encodes CSAREEYEQYF.

Points on this clonotype: This may stem from a read error, because a much larger clone lies one nucleotide away. This sequence joins TRBV7-9 and TRBJ2-2; possibly TRBD2 for D (5 bases). Germline V gene sequence: CDR1 SEHNR, CDR2 FQNEAQ (reference sequence). This CDR3 has 14 amino acids. The CDR3 nucleotides read TGTGCCAGCAGCTTAGCCGAGAGCACCGGGGAGCTGGTTTTT. It codes for CASSLAESTGELVF. Looking up the rest from reference TRBV7-9 and TRBJ2-2 gives the full variable domain: DTGVSQNPRHKITKRGQNVTFRCDPISEHNRLYWYRQTLGQGPEFLTYFQNEAQLEKSRLLSDRFSAERPKGSFSTLEIQRTEQGDSAMYLCASSLAESTGELVFGEGSRLTVL.

The chain joins TRBV11-2 to TRBJ2-7; 11 nucleotides line up with TRBD2. J lost 0 bases, V lost 5 bases, and 6 bases had no gene match. The CDR3 totals 16 residues. Germline lookup yields CDR1 SGHAT and CDR2 FQNNGV. The CDR3 loop reads CASSQTSGIFSYEQYF. The CDR3 DNA is TGTGCCAGCAGCCAGACTAGCGGGATATTCTCCTACGAGCAGTACTTC.

The rearrangement joins TRBV5-5 to TRBJ2-3, with D possibly being TRBD2 (5 bases). This CDR3 is built from 15 residues. Trimming pared 3 bases from V and 4 bases from J, leaving 15 bases between. Germline assignment: CDR1 SGHKS and CDR2 YYEKEE (reference sequence). The CDR3 loop reads CASSSADVFPDTQYF. The CDR3 nucleotides read TGTGCCAGCAGCTCAGCGGACGTGTTCCCAGATACGCAGTATTTT. Filled out from reference TRBV5-5 and TRBJ2-3, the complete variable domain reads DAGVTQSPTHLIKTRGQQVTLRCSPISGHKSVSWYQQVLGQGPQFIFQYYEKEERGRGNFPDRFSARQFPNYSSELNVNALLLGDSALYLCASSSADVFPDTQYFGPGTRLTVL.

The table lists this clonotype with many counts. The chain has TRBV2 and TRBJ2-1; 8 bases map to TRBD1. The CDR3 extends over 14 amino acids. The ends lost 3 bases at V and 6 bases at J; junction bases unmatched: 4. Germline CDR1 and CDR2: SNHLY and FYNNEI. The chain's CDR3 is CASSETGAGNEQFF. CDR3 sequence (DNA): TGTGCCAGCAGTGAGACAGGGGCGGGCAATGAGCAGTTCTTC.

This clonotype has a count of ten or more. The genes are TRBV12-3 or TRBV12-4 and TRBJ2-4; D possibly uses TRBD1 or TRBD2 (5 bases each). V lost 5 bases, J lost 6 bases, and 20 bases lay in between. The CDR3 has 16 residues. The CDR3 here is CASSQALQGRGNIQYF. For the CDR3, the DNA is TGTGCCAGCAGTCAGGCCCTCCAGGGACGGGGAAACATTCAGTACTTC.

This clonotype has a count of ten or more. The V call is TRBV13, the J call TRBJ2-5, with D perhaps matching TRBD2 (5 bases). Germline loops: CDR1 PRHDT, CDR2 FYEKMQ (reference sequence). CDR3 length: 16 amino acids. The ends were cut back, 1 base at V and 0 bases at J, with 12 bases in the middle. CDR3 sequence reads: CASSLARGPDQETQYF. CDR3 in DNA: TGTGCCAGCAGCTTAGCGAGAGGGCCAGACCAAGAGACCCAGTACTTC.

There are many counts of this clonotype. The V gene is TRBV9, the J gene TRBJ2-1, with 16 bases matching TRBD2. CDR3 size: 15 residues. Unmatched junction bases numbered 6, after V lost 3 bases and J lost 12 bases. Germline V gene lookup returns CDR1 SGDLS and CDR2 YYNGEE. CDR3 in DNA: TGTGCCAGCAGCGCCGGGACTAGCGGGGGGGCCGGGCAGTTCTTC. Protein: CASSAGTSGGAGQFF.

The chain recombines TRBV5-1 with TRBJ1-2; TRBD1 matches 7 bases. The CDR3 length is 16 residues. The V segment lost 0 bases and the J segment 2 bases; nucleotides outside the gene matches: 7. Germline V gene sequence: CDR1 SGHRS, CDR2 YFSETQ. CDR3 protein: CASSLALQTGNYGYTF. The DNA of the CDR3 is TGCGCCAGCAGCTTGGCCCTACAGACAGGGAACTATGGCTACACCTTC.

This clonotype was detected ten times or more. The chain employs TRBV12-3 or TRBV12-4 and TRBJ2-2; tentatively, D is TRBD2 (6 bases). CDR3 length: 17 residues. V was trimmed by 5 bases and J by 1 base, leaving 17 bases between them. CDR3 residues: CASSPSLGGVNTGELFF. The CDR3 nucleotides are TGTGCCAGCAGTCCATCCCTTGGCGGGGTGAACACCGGGGAGCTGTTTTTT.

This clonotype occurred a few times. The V call is TRBV5-5, the J call TRBJ2-1; D gene unclear. V dropped 1 base and J dropped 3 bases, with 17 bases sitting between them. The CDR3 sequence is 17 residues long. CDR1 SGHKS and CDR2 YYEKEE come from the germline V gene (reference sequence). The chain's CDR3 is CASSLFIGSSSYNEQFF. CDR3 in DNA: TGTGCCAGCAGCTTGTTCATCGGTTCCTCGAGCTACAATGAGCAGTTCTTC.

This clonotype was found many times. The rearrangement uses TRBV18 and TRBJ1-1, with a possible D match to TRBD1 (5 bases). The germline V gene encodes CDR1 KGHSH and CDR2 LQKENI. The CDR3 has 13 amino acids. Deletions cut 8 bases from V and 1 base from J, with 11 bases between. The CDR3 DNA reads as TGTGCCAGCCACGGGGGAGGGAACACTGAAGCTTTCTTT. The encoded protein is CASHGGGNTEAFF.

This clonotype was counted a few times. This chain links TRBV12-3 or TRBV12-4 with TRBJ1-4, with 11 bases aligning to TRBD1. V was clipped by 2 bases and J by 6 bases; unmatched bases: 2. CDR3 length equals 15 residues. The CDR3 sequence is CASSLRTGGDEKLFF. DNA for the CDR3: TGTGCCAGCAGTTTAAGGACAGGGGGCGATGAAAAACTGTTTTTT.

This clonotype was counted ten times or more. The gene calls are TRBV27 and TRBJ2-2; D not certain. The CDR3 has 12 amino acids. CDR1 is MNHEY, CDR2 SMNVEV, per germline (reference sequence). The V and J ends lost 3 bases and 6 bases respectively, with 5 bases between them. The CDR3 bases are TGTGCCAGCAGTTTTCGGGCCGGGGAGCTGTTTTTT. Amino acid sequence: CASSFRAGELFF.

At least ten counts were recorded for this clonotype. This CDR3 is CAISDTVSKNIQYF. CDR3 nucleotides: TGTGCCATCAGTGACACAGTGTCCAAAAACATTCAGTACTTC. The chain recombines TRBV10-3 with TRBJ2-4; D call uncertain. The CDR3 runs to 14 residues. Germline values: CDR1 ENHRY, CDR2 SYGVKD. Trimming took off 3 bases at V and 2 bases at J, with 8 bases between the two ends.

This clonotype was recorded many times. V and J are TRBV11-2 and TRBJ2-7, with D unresolved. Germline V CDR1 and CDR2: SGHAT, FQNNGV. The V and J ends lost 0 bases and 3 bases respectively, with 9 bases between them. CDR3 length: 14 residues. The CDR3 region is CASSLDQAHYEQYF. CDR3 sequence (DNA): TGTGCCAGCAGCTTAGATCAGGCCCACTACGAGCAGTACTTC.

This clonotype was observed at least ten times. The rearrangement links TRBV7-6 to TRBJ2-5; D unclear. The V and J ends lost 5 bases and 5 bases respectively, with 9 bases between them. The CDR3 totals 12 residues. Germline V gives CDR1 SGHVS, CDR2 FNYEAQ. The CDR3 region is CASSPGSETQYF. For the CDR3, the DNA is TGTGCCAGCAGCCCCGGAAGTGAGACCCAGTACTTC. Full variable domain (outside the CDR3, taken from reference TRBV7-6 and TRBJ2-5): GAGVSQSPRYKVTKRGQDVALRCDPISGHVSLYWYRQALGQGPEFLTYFNYEAQQDKSGLPNDRFSAERPEGSISTLTIQRTEQRDSAMYRCASSPGSETQYFGPGTRLLVL.

This clonotype was picked up a small number of times. Compared with germline, one end of the junction differs, possibly owing to a read error. The chain is built from TRBV6-2 or TRBV6-3 and TRBJ2-3; 12 bases match TRBD2. The V gene's germline CDR1 is MNHEY and CDR2 SVGEGT. CDR3 size: 17 residues. The CDR3 DNA reads TGTGCCAGCAGTTACCCCAACCGACTAGCGGGGGTAGACACGCAAACCTTT. Translation: CASSYPNRLAGVDTQTF.

This clonotype was detected ten times or more. The chain carries TRBV7-3 and TRBJ2-2, with 7 positions matching TRBD1. V dropped 4 bases and J dropped 6; count of bases not matched to a gene: 5. The CDR3 has 14 residues. The germline gives CDR1 SGHTA, CDR2 FQGTGA. This CDR3 reads CASSSRTGAGELFF. CDR3 in DNA: TGTGCCAGCAGCTCCCGGACAGGCGCCGGGGAGCTGTTTTTT.

This clonotype showed up many times. The J gene is TRBJ2-5, the V gene TRBV2; 8 bases align to TRBD1. Germline values: CDR1 SNHLY, CDR2 FYNNEI. The CDR3 consists of 12 residues. With V trimmed by 9 bases and J by 2 bases, 2 bases remained unmatched. The CDR3 nucleotides read TGTGCCAGTGACAGGGGACAAGAGACCCAGTACTTC. Translating gives CASDRGQETQYF. The complete variable domain, with remaining parts taken from reference TRBV2 and TRBJ2-5, reads EPEVTQTPSHQVTQMGQEVILRCVPISNHLYFYWYRQILGQKVEFLVSFYNNEISEKSEIFDDQFSVERPDGSNFTLKIRSTKLEDSAMYFCASDRGQETQYFGPGTRLLVL.

This clonotype was counted between two and nine times. The rearrangement links TRBV18 to TRBJ1-1; a possible D gene is TRBD1 (6 bases). Germline CDR1 is KGHSH and CDR2 is LQKENI. The CDR3 has 12 residues. The germline V and J ends were trimmed by 2 bases and 10 bases, with 11 bases remaining between them. For the CDR3, the DNA is TGTGCCAGCTCACCAGGGGGGGCTGGAGCTTTCTTT. Its protein is CASSPGGAGAFF.

The chain has TRBV24-1 and TRBJ2-2; 8 bases are shared with TRBD2. The CDR3 consists of 16 residues. Germline CDR1 and CDR2: KGHDR and SFDVKD. The trim removed 5 bases at V and 0 bases at J, leaving 4 bases unmatched. The CDR3 DNA reads TGTGCCACCAGTGCCAAGCGGGGGCCGAACACCGGGGAGCTGTTTTTT. It translates to CATSAKRGPNTGELFF.

This clonotype has a handful of counts. The chain combines TRBV29-1 with TRBJ2-2; D not resolved. The germline V gene has CDR1 SQVTM and CDR2 ANQGSEA. The ends were cut back, 7 bases at V and 4 bases at J, with 13 bases in the middle. There are 13 residues in the CDR3. CDR3 coding DNA: TGCAGCGCTGCGTTGGGCGTCACCGGGGAGCTGTTTTTT. This gives the protein CSAALGVTGELFF.

This clonotype was seen ten or more times. This chain joins TRBV20-1 and TRBJ2-2, with D maybe TRBD1 (5 bases). Between the trimmed V and J ends, which lost 2 bases and 2 bases, there was a span of 6 bases. This CDR3 is built from 13 residues. Germline values: CDR1 DFQATT, CDR2 SNEGSKA (reference sequence). For the CDR3, the DNA is TGCAGTGCTAGATGGGGCAACACCGGGGAGCTGTTTTTT. Translating it yields CSARWGNTGELFF.